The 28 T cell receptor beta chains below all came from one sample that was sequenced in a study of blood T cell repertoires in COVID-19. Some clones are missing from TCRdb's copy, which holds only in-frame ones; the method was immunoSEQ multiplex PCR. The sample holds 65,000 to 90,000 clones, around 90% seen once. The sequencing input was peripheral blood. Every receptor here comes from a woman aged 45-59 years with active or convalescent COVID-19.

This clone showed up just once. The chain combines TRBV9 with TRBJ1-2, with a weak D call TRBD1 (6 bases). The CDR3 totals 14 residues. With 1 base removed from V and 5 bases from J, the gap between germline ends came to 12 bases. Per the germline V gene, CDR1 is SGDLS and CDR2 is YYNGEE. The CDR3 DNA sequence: TGTGCCAGCAGCGTAAGGCAGGGGCAATATGGCTACACCTTC. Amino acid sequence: CASSVRQGQYGYTF.

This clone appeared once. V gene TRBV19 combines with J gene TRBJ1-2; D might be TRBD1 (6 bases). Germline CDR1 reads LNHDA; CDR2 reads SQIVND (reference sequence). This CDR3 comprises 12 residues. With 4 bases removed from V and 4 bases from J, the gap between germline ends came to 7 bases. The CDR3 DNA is TGTGCCAGTAGTAAGACAGGCTATGGCTACACCTTC. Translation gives CASSKTGYGYTF. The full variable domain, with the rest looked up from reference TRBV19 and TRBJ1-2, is DGGITQSPKYLFRKEGQNVTLSCEQNLNHDAMYWYRQDPGQGLRLIYYSQIVNDFQKGDIAEGYSVSREKKESFPLTVTSAQKNPTAFYLCASSKTGYGYTFGSGTRLTVV.

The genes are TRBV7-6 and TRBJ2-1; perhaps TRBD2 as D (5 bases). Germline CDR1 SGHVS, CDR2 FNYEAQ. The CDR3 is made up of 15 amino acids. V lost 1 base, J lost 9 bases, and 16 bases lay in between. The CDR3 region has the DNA TGTGCCAGCAGCTTAGGGGTGGACGGCGGAGGTGAGCAGTTCTTC. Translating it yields CASSLGVDGGGEQFF.

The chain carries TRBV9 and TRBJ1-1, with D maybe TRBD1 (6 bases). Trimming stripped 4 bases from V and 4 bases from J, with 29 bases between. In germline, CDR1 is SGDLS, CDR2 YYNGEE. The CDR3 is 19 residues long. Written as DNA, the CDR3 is TGTGCCAGCAGCCGATTTAGGGGGGGAAGACAGAGGGCAGGCACTGAAGCTTTCTTT. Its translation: CASSRFRGGRQRAGTEAFF.

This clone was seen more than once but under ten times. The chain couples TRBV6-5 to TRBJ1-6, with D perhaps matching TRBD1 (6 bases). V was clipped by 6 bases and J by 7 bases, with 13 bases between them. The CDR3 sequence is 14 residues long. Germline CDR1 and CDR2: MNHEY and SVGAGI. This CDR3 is CASSFGQTNSPLHF. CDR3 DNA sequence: TGTGCCAGCAGCTTTGGACAGACCAATTCACCCCTCCACTTT.

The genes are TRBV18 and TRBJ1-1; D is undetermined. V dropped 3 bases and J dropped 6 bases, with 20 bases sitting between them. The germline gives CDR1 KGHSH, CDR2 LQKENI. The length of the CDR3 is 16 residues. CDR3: CASSPQPPGSPAEAFF. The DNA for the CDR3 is TGTGCCAGCTCACCTCAACCCCCGGGATCCCCCGCTGAAGCTTTCTTT.

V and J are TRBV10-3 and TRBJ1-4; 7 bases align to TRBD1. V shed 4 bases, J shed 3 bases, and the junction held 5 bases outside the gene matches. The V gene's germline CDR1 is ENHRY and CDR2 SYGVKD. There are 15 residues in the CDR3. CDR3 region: CAISVSGQANEKLFF. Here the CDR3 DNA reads TGTGCCATCAGTGTGAGTGGACAGGCTAATGAAAAACTGTTTTTT.

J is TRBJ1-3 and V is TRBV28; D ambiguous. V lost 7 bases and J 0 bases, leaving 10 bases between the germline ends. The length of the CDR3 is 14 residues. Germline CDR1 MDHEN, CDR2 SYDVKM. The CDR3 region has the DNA TGTGCCAGCACTGTCGCCAGCTCTGGAAACACCATATATTTT. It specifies CASTVASSGNTIYF.

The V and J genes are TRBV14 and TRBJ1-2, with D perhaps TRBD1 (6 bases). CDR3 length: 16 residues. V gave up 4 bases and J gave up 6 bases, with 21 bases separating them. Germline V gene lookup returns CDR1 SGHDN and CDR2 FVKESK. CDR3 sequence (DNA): TGTGCCAGCAGCCTCATCACCCCCAGGGGCGAACATGGCTACACCTTC. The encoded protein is CASSLITPRGEHGYTF.

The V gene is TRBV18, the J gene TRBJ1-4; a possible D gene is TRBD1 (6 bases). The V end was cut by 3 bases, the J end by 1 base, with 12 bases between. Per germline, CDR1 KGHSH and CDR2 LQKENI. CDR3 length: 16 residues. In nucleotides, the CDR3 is TGTGCCAGCTCACCTTTACAGGGTGAAACTAATGAAAAACTGTTTTTT. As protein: CASSPLQGETNEKLFF.

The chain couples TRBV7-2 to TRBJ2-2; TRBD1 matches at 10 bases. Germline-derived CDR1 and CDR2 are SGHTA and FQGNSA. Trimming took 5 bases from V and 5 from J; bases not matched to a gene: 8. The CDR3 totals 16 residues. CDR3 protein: CASSPRDRGRTGELFF. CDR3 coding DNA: TGTGCCAGCAGCCCCCGGGACAGGGGTAGGACCGGGGAGCTGTTTTTT.

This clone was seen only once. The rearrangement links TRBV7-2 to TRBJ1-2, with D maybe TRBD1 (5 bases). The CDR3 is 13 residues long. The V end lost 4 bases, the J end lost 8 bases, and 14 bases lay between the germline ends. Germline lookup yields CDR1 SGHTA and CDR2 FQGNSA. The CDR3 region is CASSSQSRGGYTF. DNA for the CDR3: TGTGCCAGCAGCTCCCAGAGTAGGGGCGGCTACACCTTC. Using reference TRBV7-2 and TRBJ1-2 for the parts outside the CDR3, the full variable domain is GAGVSQSPSNKVTEKGKDVELRCDPISGHTALYWYRQSLGQGLEFLIYFQGNSAPDKSGLPSDRFSAERTGGSVSTLTIQRTQQEDSAVYLCASSSQSRGGYTFGSGTRLTVV.

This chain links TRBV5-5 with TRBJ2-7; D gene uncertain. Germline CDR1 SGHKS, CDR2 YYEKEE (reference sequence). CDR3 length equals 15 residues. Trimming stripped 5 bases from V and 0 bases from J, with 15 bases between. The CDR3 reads CASSLSFMSSYEQYF. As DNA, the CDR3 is TGTGCCAGCAGTCTATCCTTCATGAGCTCCTACGAGCAGTACTTC. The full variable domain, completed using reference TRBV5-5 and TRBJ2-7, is DAGVTQSPTHLIKTRGQQVTLRCSPISGHKSVSWYQQVLGQGPQFIFQYYEKEERGRGNFPDRFSARQFPNYSSELNVNALLLGDSALYLCASSLSFMSSYEQYFGPGTRLTVT.

CDR3 nucleotides: TGTGCCAGCAGCCCGGGGGGCAGGGGAGGCTACACCTTC. Its protein product is CASSPGGRGGYTF. J is TRBJ1-2 and V is TRBV7-3; a weak D match, TRBD1 (6 bases). V was trimmed by 5 bases and J by 8 bases, leaving 15 bases between them. The germline V gene encodes CDR1 SGHTA and CDR2 FQGTGA. The CDR3 consists of 13 residues.

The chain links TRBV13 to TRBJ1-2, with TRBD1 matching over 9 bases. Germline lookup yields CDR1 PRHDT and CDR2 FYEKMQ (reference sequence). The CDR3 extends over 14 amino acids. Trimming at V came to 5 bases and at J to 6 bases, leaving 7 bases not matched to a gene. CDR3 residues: CASSPTGGADGYTF. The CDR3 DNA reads TGTGCCAGCAGCCCTACAGGGGGCGCGGATGGCTACACCTTC.

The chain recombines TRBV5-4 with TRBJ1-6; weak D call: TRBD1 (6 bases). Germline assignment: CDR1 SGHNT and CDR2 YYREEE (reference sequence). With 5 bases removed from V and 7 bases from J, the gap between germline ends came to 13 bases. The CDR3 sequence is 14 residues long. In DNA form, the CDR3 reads TGTGCCAGCAGGGAAACAGGGCTCAATTCACCCCTCCACTTT. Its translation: CASRETGLNSPLHF. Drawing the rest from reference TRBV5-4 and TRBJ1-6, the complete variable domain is ETGVTQSPTHLIKTRGQQVTLRCSSQSGHNTVSWYQQALGQGPQFIFQYYREEENGRGNFPPRFSGLQFPNYSSELNVNALELDDSALYLCASRETGLNSPLHFGNGTRLTVT.

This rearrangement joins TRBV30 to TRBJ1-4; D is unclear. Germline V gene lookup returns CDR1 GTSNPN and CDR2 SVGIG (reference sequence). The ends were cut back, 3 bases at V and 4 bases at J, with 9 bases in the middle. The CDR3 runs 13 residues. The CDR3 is CAWRRSNNEKLFF. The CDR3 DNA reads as TGTGCCTGGAGGAGGAGCAATAATGAAAAACTGTTTTTT. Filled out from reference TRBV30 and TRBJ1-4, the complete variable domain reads SQTIHQWPATLVQPVGSPLSLECTVEGTSNPNLYWYRQAAGRGLQLLFYSVGIGQISSEVPQNLSASRPQDRQFILSSKKLLLSDSGFYLCAWRRSNNEKLFFGSGTQLSVL.

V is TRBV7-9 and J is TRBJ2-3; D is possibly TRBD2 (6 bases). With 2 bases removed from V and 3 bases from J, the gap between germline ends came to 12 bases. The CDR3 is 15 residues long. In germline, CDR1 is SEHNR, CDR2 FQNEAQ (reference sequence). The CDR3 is CASSLSPTSTDTQYF. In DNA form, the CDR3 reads TGTGCCAGCAGCTTATCTCCGACTAGTACAGATACGCAGTATTTT.

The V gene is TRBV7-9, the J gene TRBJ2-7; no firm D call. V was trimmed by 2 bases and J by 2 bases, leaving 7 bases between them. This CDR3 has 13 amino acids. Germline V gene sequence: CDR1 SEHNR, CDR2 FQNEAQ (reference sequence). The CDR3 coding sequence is TGTGCCAGCAGCTTATCAGAAACCTACGAGCAGTACTTC. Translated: CASSLSETYEQYF.

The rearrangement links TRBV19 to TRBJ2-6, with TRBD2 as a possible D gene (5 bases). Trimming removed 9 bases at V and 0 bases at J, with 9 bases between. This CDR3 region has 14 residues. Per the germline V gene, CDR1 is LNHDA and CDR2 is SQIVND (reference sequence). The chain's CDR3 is CASSRGSGANVLTF. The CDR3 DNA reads TGTGCCAGCTCCCGGGGCTCTGGGGCCAACGTCCTGACTTTC.

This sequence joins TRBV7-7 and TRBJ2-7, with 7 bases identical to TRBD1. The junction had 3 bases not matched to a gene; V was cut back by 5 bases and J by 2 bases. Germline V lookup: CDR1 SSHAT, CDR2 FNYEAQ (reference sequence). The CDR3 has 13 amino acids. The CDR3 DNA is TGTGCCAGCAGCCTACAGGGGACCTACGAGCAGTACTTC. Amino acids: CASSLQGTYEQYF.

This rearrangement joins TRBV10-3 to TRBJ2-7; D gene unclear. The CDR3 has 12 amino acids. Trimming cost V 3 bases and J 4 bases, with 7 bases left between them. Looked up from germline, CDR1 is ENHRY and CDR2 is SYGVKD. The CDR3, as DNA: TGTGCCATCAGTGAAACAGCTTACGAGCAGTACTTC. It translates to CAISETAYEQYF.

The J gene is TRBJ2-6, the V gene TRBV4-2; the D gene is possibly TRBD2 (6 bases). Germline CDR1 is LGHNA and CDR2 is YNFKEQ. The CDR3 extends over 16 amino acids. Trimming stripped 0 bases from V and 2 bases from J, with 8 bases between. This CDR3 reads CASSQEGGTGANVLTF. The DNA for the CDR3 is TGTGCCAGCAGCCAAGAGGGGGGAACTGGGGCCAACGTCCTGACTTTC.

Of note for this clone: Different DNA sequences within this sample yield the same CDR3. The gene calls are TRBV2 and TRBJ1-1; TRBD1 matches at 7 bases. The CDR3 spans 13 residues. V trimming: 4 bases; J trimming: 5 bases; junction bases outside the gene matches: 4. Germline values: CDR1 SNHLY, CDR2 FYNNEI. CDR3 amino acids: CASSVSGGTEAFF. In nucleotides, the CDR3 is TGTGCCAGCAGTGTTTCAGGGGGTACTGAAGCTTTCTTT. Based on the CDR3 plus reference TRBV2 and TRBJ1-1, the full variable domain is EPEVTQTPSHQVTQMGQEVILRCVPISNHLYFYWYRQILGQKVEFLVSFYNNEISEKSEIFDDQFSVERPDGSNFTLKIRSTKLEDSAMYFCASSVSGGTEAFFGQGTRLTVV.

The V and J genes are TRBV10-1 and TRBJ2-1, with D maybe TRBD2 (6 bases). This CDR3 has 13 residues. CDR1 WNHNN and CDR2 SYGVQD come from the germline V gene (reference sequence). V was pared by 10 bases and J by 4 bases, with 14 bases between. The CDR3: CATRDFPYNEQFF. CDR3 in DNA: TGCGCCACCCGGGACTTCCCATACAATGAGCAGTTCTTC.

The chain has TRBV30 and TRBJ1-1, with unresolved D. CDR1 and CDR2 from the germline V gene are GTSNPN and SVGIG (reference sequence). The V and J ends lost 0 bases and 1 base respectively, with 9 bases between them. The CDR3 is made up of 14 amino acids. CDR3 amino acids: CAWSVGQENTEAFF. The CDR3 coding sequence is TGTGCCTGGAGTGTCGGCCAGGAGAACACTGAAGCTTTCTTT.

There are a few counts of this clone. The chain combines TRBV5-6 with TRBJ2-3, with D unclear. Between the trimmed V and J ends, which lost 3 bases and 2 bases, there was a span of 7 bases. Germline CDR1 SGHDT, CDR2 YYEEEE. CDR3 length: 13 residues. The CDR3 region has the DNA TGTGCCAGCAGCTCCCCAGACACAGATACGCAGTATTTT. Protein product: CASSSPDTDTQYF.

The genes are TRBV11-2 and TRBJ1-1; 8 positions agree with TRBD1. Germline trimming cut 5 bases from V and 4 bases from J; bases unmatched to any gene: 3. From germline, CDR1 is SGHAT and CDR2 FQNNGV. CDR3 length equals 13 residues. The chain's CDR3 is CASSEQGVTEAFF. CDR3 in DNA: TGTGCCAGCAGCGAACAGGGGGTCACTGAAGCTTTCTTT.